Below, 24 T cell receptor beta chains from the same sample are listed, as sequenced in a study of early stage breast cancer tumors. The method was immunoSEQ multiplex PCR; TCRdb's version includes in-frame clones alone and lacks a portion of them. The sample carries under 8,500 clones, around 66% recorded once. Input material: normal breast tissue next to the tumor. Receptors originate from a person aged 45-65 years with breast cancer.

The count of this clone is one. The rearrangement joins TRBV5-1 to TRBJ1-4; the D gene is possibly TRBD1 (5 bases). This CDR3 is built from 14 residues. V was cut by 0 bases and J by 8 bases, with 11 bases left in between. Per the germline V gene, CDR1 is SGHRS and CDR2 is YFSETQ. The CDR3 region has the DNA TGCGCCAGCAGCTTGGTGGCAGGGAGAGAAAAACTGTTTTTT. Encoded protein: CASSLVAGREKLFF.

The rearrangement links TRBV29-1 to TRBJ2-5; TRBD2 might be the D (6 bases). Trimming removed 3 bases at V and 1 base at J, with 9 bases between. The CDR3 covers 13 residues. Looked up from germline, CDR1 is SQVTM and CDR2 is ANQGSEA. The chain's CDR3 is CSVEGDFQETQYF. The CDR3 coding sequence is TGCAGCGTTGAGGGGGACTTCCAAGAGACCCAGTACTTC.

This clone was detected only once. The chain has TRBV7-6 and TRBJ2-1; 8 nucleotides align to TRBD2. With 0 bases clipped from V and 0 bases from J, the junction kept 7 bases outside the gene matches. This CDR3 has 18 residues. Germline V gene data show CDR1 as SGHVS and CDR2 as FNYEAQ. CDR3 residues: CASSLAPSGYTSYNEQFF. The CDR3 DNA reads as TGTGCCAGCAGCTTAGCCCCTAGCGGGTATACCTCCTACAATGAGCAGTTCTTC. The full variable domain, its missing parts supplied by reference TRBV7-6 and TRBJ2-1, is GAGVSQSPRYKVTKRGQDVALRCDPISGHVSLYWYRQALGQGPEFLTYFNYEAQQDKSGLPNDRFSAERPEGSISTLTIQRTEQRDSAMYRCASSLAPSGYTSYNEQFFGPGTRLTVL.

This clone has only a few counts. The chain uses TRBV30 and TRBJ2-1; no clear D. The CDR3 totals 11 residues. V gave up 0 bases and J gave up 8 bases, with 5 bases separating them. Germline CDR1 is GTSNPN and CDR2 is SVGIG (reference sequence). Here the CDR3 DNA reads TGTGCCTGGAGTGTGAGCGATGAGCAGTTCTTC. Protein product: CAWSVSDEQFF.

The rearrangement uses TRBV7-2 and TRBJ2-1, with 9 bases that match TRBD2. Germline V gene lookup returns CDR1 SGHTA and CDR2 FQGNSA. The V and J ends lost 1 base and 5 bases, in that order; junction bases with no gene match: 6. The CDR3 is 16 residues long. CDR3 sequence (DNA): TGTGCCAGCAGCTTAGATCGTCCTAGCGGGAACAATGAGCAGTTCTTC. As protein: CASSLDRPSGNNEQFF.

CDR3: CATTGVDSYEQYF. CDR3 DNA: TGTGCCACTACAGGAGTTGATTCCTACGAGCAGTACTTC. The V gene is TRBV2, the J gene TRBJ2-7, with D perhaps TRBD1 (5 bases). Trimming shortened V by 10 bases and J by 1 base, and 14 bases separated the two germline ends. The CDR3 has 13 amino acids. Germline loops: CDR1 SNHLY, CDR2 FYNNEI.

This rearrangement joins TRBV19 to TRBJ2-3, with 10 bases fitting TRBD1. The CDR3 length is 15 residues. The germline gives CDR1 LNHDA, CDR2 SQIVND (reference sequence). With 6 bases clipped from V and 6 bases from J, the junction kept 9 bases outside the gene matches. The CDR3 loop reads CASSPRTGGFDTQYF. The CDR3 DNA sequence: TGTGCCAGTAGCCCTCGGACAGGGGGATTCGATACGCAGTATTTT.

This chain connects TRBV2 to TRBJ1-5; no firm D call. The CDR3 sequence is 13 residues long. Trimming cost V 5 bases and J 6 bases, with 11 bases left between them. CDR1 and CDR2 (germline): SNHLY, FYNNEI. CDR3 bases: TGTGCCAGCAGTAGTAGGGAGGGTCAGCCCCAGCATTTT. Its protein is CASSSREGQPQHF.

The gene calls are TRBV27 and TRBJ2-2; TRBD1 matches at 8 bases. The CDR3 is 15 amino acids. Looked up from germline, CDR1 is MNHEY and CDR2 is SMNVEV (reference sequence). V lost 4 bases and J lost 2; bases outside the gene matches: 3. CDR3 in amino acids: CASSYGQGNTGELFF. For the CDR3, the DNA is TGTGCCAGCAGTTACGGACAGGGAAACACCGGGGAGCTGTTTTTT.

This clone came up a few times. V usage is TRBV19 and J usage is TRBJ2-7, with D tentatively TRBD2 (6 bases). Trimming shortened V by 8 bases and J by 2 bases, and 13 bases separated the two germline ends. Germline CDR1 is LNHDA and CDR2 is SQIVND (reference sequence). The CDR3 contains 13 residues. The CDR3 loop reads CASSGTLTYEQYF. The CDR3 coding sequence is TGTGCCAGTTCCGGGACTTTAACCTACGAGCAGTACTTC.

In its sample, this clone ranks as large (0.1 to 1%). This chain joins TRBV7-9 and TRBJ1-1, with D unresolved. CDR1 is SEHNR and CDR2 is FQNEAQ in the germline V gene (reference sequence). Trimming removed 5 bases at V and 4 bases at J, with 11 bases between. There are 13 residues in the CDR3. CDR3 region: CASSRRGGTEAFF. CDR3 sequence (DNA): TGTGCCAGCAGCCGCCGGGGAGGCACTGAAGCTTTCTTT. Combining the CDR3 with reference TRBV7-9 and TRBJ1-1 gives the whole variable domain DTGVSQNPRHKITKRGQNVTFRCDPISEHNRLYWYRQTLGQGPEFLTYFQNEAQLEKSRLLSDRFSAERPKGSFSTLEIQRTEQGDSAMYLCASSRRGGTEAFFGQGTRLTVV.

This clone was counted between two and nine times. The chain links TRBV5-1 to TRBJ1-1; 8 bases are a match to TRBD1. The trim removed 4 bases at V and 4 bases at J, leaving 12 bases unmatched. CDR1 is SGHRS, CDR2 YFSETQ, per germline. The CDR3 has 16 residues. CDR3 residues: CASSDEPGGLGTEAFF. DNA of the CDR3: TGCGCCAGCAGCGACGAGCCAGGGGGCTTGGGCACTGAAGCTTTCTTT.

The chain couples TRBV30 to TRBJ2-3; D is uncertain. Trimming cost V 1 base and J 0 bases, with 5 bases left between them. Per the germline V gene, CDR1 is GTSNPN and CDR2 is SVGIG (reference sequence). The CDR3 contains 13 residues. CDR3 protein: CAWSGESTDTQYF. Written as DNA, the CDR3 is TGTGCCTGGAGTGGGGAAAGCACAGATACGCAGTATTTT.

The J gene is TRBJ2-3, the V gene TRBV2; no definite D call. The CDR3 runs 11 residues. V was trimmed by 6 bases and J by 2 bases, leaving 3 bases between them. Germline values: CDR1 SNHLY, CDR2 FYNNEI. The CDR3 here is CASRYTDTQYF. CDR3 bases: TGTGCCAGCAGGTACACAGATACGCAGTATTTT.

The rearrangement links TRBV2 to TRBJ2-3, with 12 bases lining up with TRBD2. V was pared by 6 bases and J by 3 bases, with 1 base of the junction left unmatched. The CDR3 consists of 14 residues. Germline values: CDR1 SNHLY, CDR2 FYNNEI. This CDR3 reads CASRTSGRTDTQYF. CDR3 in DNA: TGTGCCAGCAGGACTAGCGGGAGAACAGATACGCAGTATTTT.

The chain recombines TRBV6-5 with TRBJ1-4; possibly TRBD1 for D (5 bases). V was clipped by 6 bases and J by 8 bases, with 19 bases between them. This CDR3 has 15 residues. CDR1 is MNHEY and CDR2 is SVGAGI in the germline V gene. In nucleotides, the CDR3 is TGTGCCAGCAGCGAAACCAGGGTGGTTCGGGAAAAACTGTTTTTT. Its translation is CASSETRVVREKLFF.

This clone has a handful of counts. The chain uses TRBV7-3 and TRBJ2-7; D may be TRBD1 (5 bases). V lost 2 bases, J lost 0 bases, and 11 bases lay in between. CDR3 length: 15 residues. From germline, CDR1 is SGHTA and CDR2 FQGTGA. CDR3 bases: TGTGCCAGCAGCTTAGGGGCCAGCAACTCCTACGAGCAGTACTTC. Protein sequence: CASSLGASNSYEQYF.

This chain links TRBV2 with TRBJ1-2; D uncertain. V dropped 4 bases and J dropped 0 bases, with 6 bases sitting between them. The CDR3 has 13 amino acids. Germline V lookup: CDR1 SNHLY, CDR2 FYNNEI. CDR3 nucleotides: TGTGCCAGCAGTGGCTCTACTAACTATGGCTACACCTTC. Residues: CASSGSTNYGYTF. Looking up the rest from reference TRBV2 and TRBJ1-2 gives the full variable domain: EPEVTQTPSHQVTQMGQEVILRCVPISNHLYFYWYRQILGQKVEFLVSFYNNEISEKSEIFDDQFSVERPDGSNFTLKIRSTKLEDSAMYFCASSGSTNYGYTFGSGTRLTVV.

In DNA form, the CDR3 reads TGCAGCGTTGAGCTTCTAGCGCTGATCACGGGGTACAATGAGCAGTTCTTC. It is translated as CSVELLALITGYNEQFF. J is TRBJ2-1 and V is TRBV29-1, with D tentatively TRBD2 (6 bases). Germline V CDR1 and CDR2: SQVTM, ANQGSEA. Deletions cut 3 bases from V and 4 bases from J, with 22 bases between. The CDR3 covers 17 residues.

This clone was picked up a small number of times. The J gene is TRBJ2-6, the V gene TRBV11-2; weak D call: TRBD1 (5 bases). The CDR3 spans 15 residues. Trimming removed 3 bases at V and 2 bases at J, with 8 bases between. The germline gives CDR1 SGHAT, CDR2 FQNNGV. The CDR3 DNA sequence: TGTGCCAGCAGCTTCCGGACACCTGGGGCCAACGTCCTGACTTTC. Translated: CASSFRTPGANVLTF.

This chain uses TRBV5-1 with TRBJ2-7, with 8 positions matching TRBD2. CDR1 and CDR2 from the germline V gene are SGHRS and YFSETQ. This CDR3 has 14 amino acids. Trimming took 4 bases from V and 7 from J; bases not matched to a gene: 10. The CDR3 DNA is TGCGCCAGCAGCCCGGGAGGGGCTTTTGGGGAGCAGTACTTC. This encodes CASSPGGAFGEQYF.

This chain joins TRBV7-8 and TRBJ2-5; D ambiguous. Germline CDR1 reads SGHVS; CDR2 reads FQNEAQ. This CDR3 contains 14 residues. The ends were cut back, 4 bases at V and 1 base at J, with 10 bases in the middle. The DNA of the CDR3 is TGTGCCAGCAGCTCTGGCCTATCCCAAGAGACCCAGTACTTC. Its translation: CASSSGLSQETQYF.

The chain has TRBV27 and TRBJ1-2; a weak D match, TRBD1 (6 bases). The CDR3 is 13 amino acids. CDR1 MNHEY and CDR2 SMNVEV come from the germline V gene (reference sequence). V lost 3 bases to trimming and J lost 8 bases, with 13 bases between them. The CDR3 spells CASSFNSGDGYTF. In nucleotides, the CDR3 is TGTGCCAGCAGTTTTAATTCAGGGGACGGCTACACCTTC.

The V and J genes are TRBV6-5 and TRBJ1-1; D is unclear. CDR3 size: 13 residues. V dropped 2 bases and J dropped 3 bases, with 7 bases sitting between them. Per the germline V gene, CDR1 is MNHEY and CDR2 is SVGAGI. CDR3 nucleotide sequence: TGTGCCAGCAGTTACAATGCATACACTGAAGCTTTCTTT. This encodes CASSYNAYTEAFF.